This T cell receptor beta chain was sequenced during a study of T cell responses to AZD1222 COVID-19 vaccine. Background on the study: Pooling was applied to second doses at about 4 or about 12 weeks. General study findings and limits: Receipt of two AZD1222 doses was followed by a rise in Spike-specific TCR breadth and depth. Nearly half of spike-specific TCRs reportedly target variant regions that are unmutated in the B.1.351 and B.1.1.7 variants. Mostly white British, mostly female donors; authors suggested clonal diversity may be underestimated.

The repertoire was sequenced with immunoSEQ multiplex PCR; TCRdb's copy has only in-frame clones and lacks some. The sample carries fewer than 150,000 clones, 85% to 90% recorded once. CDR3 length: 14 residues. Trimming left V 5 bases short and J 3 bases short, with 11 bases between. Per the germline V gene, CDR1 is LNHDA and CDR2 is SQIVND (reference sequence). Comment on this clone: Its antigen is still unknown.

The chain couples TRBV19 to TRBJ2-1, with D unclear. Sequencing was performed on peripheral blood, taken on day 0 of AZD1222 vaccination. The clonotype was recovered from an adult in good health. CDR3 loop: CASSPYDNYNEQFF. The CDR3 DNA is TGTGCCAGTAGTCCCTACGACAACTACAATGAGCAGTTCTTC.